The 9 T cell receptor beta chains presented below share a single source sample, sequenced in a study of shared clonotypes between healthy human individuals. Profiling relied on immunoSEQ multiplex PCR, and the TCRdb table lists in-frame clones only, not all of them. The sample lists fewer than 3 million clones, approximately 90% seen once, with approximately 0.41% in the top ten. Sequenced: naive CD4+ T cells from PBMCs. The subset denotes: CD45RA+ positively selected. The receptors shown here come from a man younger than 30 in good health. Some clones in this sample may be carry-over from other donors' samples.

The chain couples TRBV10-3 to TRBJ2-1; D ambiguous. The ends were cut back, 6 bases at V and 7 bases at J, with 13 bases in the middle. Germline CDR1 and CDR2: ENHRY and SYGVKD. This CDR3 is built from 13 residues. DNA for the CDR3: TGTGCCATCAGCTCCCCCGCCACGAATGAGCAGTTCTTC. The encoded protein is CAISSPATNEQFF.

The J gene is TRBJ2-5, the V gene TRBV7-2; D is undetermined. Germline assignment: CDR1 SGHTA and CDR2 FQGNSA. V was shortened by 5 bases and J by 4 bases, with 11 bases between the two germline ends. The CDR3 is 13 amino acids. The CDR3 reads CASSRISVETQYF. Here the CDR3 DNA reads TGTGCCAGCAGCAGAATTTCGGTAGAGACCCAGTACTTC. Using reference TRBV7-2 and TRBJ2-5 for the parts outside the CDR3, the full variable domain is GAGVSQSPSNKVTEKGKDVELRCDPISGHTALYWYRQSLGQGLEFLIYFQGNSAPDKSGLPSDRFSAERTGGSVSTLTIQRTQQEDSAVYLCASSRISVETQYFGPGTRLLVL.

The DNA for the CDR3 is TGCAGCGCTGGCGGGGGGCCAGATACGCAGTATTTT. Translating it yields CSAGGGPDTQYF. The V gene is TRBV29-1, the J gene TRBJ2-3; 8 bases match TRBD2. This CDR3 comprises 12 residues. CDR1 and CDR2 from the germline V gene are SQVTM and ANQGSEA. V shed 7 bases and J 4 bases; nucleotides not matched to a gene: 4.

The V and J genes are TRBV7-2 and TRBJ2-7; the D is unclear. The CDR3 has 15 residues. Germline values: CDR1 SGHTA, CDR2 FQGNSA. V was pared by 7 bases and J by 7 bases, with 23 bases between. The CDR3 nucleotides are TGTGCCAGCAACAACCTTTTCGCCGGAGTGGGGGAGCAGTACTTC. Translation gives CASNNLFAGVGEQYF.

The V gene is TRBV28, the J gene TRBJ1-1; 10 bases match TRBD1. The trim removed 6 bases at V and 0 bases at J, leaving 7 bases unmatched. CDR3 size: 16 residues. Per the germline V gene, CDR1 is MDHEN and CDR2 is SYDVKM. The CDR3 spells CASSGGQGKMNTEAFF. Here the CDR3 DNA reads TGTGCCAGCAGCGGGGGACAGGGGAAAATGAACACTGAAGCTTTCTTT.

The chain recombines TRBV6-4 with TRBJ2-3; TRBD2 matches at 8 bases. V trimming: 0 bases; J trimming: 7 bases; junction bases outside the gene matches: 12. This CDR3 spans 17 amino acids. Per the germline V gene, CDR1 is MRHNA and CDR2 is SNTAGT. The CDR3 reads CASSDSKDGRAGNTQYF. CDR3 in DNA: TGTGCCAGCAGTGACTCGAAGGACGGGAGGGCCGGAAATACGCAGTATTTT.

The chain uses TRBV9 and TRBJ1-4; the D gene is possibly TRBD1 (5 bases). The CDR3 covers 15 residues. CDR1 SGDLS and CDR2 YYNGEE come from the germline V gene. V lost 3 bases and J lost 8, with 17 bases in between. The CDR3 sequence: CASSGGGTAREKLFF. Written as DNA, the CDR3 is TGTGCCAGCAGCGGGGGCGGGACCGCCCGGGAAAAACTGTTTTTT. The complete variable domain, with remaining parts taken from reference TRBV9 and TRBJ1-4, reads DSGVTQTPKHLITATGQRVTLRCSPRSGDLSVYWYQQSLDQGLQFLIQYYNGEERAKGNILERFSAQQFPDLHSELNLSSLELGDSALYFCASSGGGTAREKLFFGSGTQLSVL.

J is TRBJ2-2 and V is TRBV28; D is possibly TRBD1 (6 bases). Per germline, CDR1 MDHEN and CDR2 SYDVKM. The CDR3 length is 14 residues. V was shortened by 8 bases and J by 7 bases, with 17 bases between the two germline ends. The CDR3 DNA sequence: TGTGCCAGCTTCCGGGACAAAAGTAGCGGGGAGCTGTTTTTT. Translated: CASFRDKSSGELFF.

DNA of the CDR3: TGTGCCAGTTCAGCGGCACCCTACGAGCAGTACTTC. Its protein product is CASSAAPYEQYF. The chain has TRBV25-1 and TRBJ2-7, with a possible D match to TRBD2 (5 bases). V shed 9 bases and J shed 2 bases, with 11 bases lying between them. The length of the CDR3 is 12 residues. The germline gives CDR1 MGHDK, CDR2 SYGVNS.